This T cell receptor (beta chain) was identified in a study of cytomegalovirus exposure and HLA in healthy donors. Looked up from germline, CDR1 is MNHEY and CDR2 is SVGAGI. This CDR3 has 14 residues. V lost 1 base to trimming and J lost 2 bases, with 8 bases between them. Each donor was healthy, and each was a bone marrow donor. This PCR relied on a set of 60 Vbeta primers and 13 Jbeta primers. The assay was immunoSEQ multiplex PCR, and TCRdb's table has in-frame clones only and misses some. The sample has some 120,000 clones; roughly 80% are singletons. Findings and caveats of the study: Overall, around 150 TCR beta chains were annotated as cytomegalovirus-associated. Accounts indicate the classifier identified cytomegalovirus status with strong specificity and sensitivity. About 87% or about 30% of the time was how often most TCR beta V segments were productive, according to an earlier analysis.

In the case of this clone: What it binds is not known.

The TCR was taken from a male donor in good health and CMV-seronegative. The sequencing sample was made of PBMCs. The chain combines TRBV6-5 with TRBJ2-5; no definite D call. The CDR3 region is CASSYWSGQETQYF. The CDR3, as DNA: TGTGCCAGCAGTTACTGGTCAGGACAAGAGACCCAGTACTTC.